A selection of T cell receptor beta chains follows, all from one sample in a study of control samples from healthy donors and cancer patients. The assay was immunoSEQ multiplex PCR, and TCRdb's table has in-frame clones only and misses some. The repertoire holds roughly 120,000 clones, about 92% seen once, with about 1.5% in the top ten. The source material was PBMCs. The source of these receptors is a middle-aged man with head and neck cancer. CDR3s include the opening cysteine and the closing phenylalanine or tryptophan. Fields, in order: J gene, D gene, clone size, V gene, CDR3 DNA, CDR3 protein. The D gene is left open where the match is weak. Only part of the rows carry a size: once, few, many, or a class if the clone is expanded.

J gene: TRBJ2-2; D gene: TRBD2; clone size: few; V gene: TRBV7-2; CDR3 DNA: TGTGCCAGCAGCTCCAGAGGAGCGGGGGGCACCGGGGAGCTGTTTTTT; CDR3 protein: CASSSRGAGGTGELFF
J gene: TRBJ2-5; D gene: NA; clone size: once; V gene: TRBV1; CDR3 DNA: TGCACCAGCAGCAACATAACCCAAGAGACCCAGTACTTC; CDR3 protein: CTSSNITQETQYF
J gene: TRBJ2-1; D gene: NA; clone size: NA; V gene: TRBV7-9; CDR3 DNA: TGTGCCAGCAGCGGGGGGAATGAGCAGTTCTTC; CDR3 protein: CASSGGNEQFF
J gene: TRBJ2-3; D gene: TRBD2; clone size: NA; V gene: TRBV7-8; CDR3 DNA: TGTGCCAGCAGCTTAATGAGCGGGGGGGGGTCAGATACGCAGTATTTT; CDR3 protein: CASSLMSGGGSDTQYF
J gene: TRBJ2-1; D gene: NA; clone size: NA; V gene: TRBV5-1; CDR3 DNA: TGCGCCAGCAGCACCGACCTCTTC; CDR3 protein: CASSTDLF
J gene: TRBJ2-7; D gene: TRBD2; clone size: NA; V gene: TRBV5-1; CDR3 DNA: TGCGCCAGCAGCACACAACCGGGACTAGAATACGAGCAGTACTTC; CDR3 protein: CASSTQPGLEYEQYF
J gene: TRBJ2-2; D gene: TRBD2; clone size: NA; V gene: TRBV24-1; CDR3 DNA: TGTGCCACCAGTGATTTGCAAACTAGCGGGGGCCAGAACACCGGGGAGCTGTTTTTT; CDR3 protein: CATSDLQTSGGQNTGELFF
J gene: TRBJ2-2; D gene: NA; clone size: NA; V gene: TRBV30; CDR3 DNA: TGTGCCTGGAGTGTACCCGGAACCGGGGAGCTGTTTTTT; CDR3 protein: CAWSVPGTGELFF
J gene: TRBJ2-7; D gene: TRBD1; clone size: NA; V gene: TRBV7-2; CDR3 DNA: TGTGCCAGCAGCTTAGCTGGACAGGGGGTGAACTACGAGCAGTACTTC; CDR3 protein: CASSLAGQGVNYEQYF
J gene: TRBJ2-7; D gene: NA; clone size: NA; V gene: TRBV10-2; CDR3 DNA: TGCGCCAGCAGTACAGGGTTCCAGGCCTACGAGCAGTACTTC; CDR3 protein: CASSTGFQAYEQYF
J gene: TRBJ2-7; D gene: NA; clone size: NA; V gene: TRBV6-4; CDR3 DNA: TGTGCCAGCAGTGTCTACTTCCGGGACAACTCCTACGAGCAGTACTTC; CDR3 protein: CASSVYFRDNSYEQYF
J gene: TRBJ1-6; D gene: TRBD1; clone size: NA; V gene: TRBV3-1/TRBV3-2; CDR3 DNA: TGTGCCAGCAGCCCGGGACAGGGGGAACGGTATAATTCACCCCTCCACTTT; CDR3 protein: CASSPGQGERYNSPLHF
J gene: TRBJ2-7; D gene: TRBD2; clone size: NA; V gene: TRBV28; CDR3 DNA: TGTGCCAGCAGGCCGACATTAGCGGGCTTCTACGAGCAGTACTTC; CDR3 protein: CASRPTLAGFYEQYF
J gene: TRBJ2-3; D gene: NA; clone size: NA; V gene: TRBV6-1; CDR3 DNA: TGTGCCAGCAGTGAAACGTTGGCAGGGCCAGATACGCAGTATTTT; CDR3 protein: CASSETLAGPDTQYF
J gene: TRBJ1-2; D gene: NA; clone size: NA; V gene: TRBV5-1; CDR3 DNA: TGCGCCAGCAGCTTTCAGGGGTCTAACTATGGCTACACCTTC; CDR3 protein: CASSFQGSNYGYTF
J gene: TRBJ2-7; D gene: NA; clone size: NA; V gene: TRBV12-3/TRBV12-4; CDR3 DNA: TGTGCCAGCAGTTTCGGATCCTCGAGTGAGTACTTC; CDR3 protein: CASSFGSSSEYF
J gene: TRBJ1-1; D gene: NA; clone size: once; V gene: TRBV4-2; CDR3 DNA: TGTGCCAGCAGCCAAGTAGCAGGGGAAGGCGGTAACACTGAAGCTTTCTTT; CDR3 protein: CASSQVAGEGGNTEAFF
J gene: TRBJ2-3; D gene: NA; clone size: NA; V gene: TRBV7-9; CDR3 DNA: TGTGCCAGCAGCCCCGGCGGGGTCGATACGCAGTATTTT; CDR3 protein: CASSPGGVDTQYF
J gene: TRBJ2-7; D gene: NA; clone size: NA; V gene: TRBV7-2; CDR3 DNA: TGTGCCAGCAGCTTAGTGGGGATACAGACCTACGAGCAGTACTTC; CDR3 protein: CASSLVGIQTYEQYF
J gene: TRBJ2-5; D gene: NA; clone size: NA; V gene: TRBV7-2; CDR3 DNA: TGTGCCAGCAGTTCCGACAGGTCAGAGACCCAGTACTTC; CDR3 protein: CASSSDRSETQYF
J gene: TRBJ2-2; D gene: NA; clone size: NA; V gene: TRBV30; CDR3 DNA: TGTGCCTGGAGTCTGAAGAACACCGGGGAGCTGTTTTTT; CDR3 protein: CAWSLKNTGELFF
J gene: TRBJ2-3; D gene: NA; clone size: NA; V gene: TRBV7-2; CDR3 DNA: TGTGCCAGCAGTCCTTTGGCGAATACGCAGTATTTT; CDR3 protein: CASSPLANTQYF
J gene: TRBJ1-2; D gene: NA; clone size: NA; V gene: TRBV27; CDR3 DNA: TGTGCCAGCAGTCCTCGGGGGAAGAACTATGGCTACACCTTC; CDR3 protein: CASSPRGKNYGYTF
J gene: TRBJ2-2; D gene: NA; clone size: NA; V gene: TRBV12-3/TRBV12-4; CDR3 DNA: TGTGCCAGCAGTCCCTCGCGGGGCGGGGAGCTGTTTTTT; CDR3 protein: CASSPSRGGELFF
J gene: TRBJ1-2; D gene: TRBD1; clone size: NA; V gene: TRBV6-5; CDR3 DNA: TGTGCCAGCAGTTACTGGGAGGGGGCCCTCTACACCTTC; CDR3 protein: CASSYWEGALYTF